These 8 T cell receptor beta chains share one sample of origin, sequenced in a study of cytomegalovirus exposure and HLA in healthy donors. The PCR used 60 Vbeta and 13 Jbeta primers. The data were produced by immunoSEQ multiplex PCR, yet TCRdb's version contains in-frame clones alone and is incomplete. The sample carries about 98,000 clones, over 60% recorded once. Sequenced input: PBMCs. These receptors all stem from a man aged 60 to 69 in good health and CMV-seropositive.

This chain uses TRBV5-1 with TRBJ2-1; TRBD2 matches at 11 bases. Germline V gene sequence: CDR1 SGHRS, CDR2 YFSETQ. V lost 7 bases, J lost 7 bases, and 4 bases stayed unmatched. The CDR3 totals 13 residues. The CDR3 is CASLIAGGNEQFF. For the CDR3, the DNA is TGCGCCAGCCTGATAGCGGGGGGGAATGAGCAGTTCTTC.

The CDR3 DNA reads TGTGCCAGCTCACCGGCCAGAAACTATGGCTACACCTTC. Protein: CASSPARNYGYTF. The genes are TRBV18 and TRBJ1-2, with D uncertain. Trimming pared 3 bases from V and 2 bases from J, leaving 7 bases between. This CDR3 contains 13 residues. Germline CDR1 KGHSH, CDR2 LQKENI.

This clone was observed a few times. The chain has TRBV6-5 and TRBJ1-1; TRBD1 agrees at 7 bases. Germline V gene lookup returns CDR1 MNHEY and CDR2 SVGAGI. CDR3 length equals 14 residues. V shed 4 bases and J 2 bases; nucleotides not matched to a gene: 4. The CDR3 reads CASSWRQGNTEAFF. Here the CDR3 DNA reads TGTGCCAGCAGTTGGAGACAGGGTAACACTGAAGCTTTCTTT.

A remark on this clone: The sample carries other DNA sequences with the same CDR3. V usage is TRBV9 and J usage is TRBJ2-2; 10 nucleotides agree with TRBD1. The ends lost 1 base at V and 4 bases at J; junction bases unmatched: 4. Germline V CDR1 and CDR2: SGDLS, YYNGEE. The CDR3 covers 16 residues. The CDR3 region is CASSVRQGARTGELFF. Here the CDR3 DNA reads TGTGCCAGCAGCGTACGACAGGGGGCGCGCACCGGGGAGCTGTTTTTT.

The J gene is TRBJ2-7, the V gene TRBV5-1; 7 bases line up with TRBD1. There are 13 residues in the CDR3. V shed 3 bases, J shed 3 bases, and the junction held 3 bases outside the gene matches. Germline values: CDR1 SGHRS, CDR2 YFSETQ. The CDR3 region has the DNA TGCGCCAGCAGCTGGGACAGCCTCTACGAGCAGTACTTC. Protein product: CASSWDSLYEQYF.

This clone has only one observation. The V and J genes are TRBV28 and TRBJ2-1; 7 bases fit TRBD1. J was trimmed by 0 bases and V by 6 bases; bases with no gene match: 2. The CDR3 runs 14 residues. CDR1 and CDR2 from the germline V gene are MDHEN and SYDVKM. The CDR3 protein is CASSWDSSYNEQFF. The CDR3 DNA reads as TGTGCCAGCAGCTGGGACAGCTCCTACAATGAGCAGTTCTTC.

The CDR3 reads CASSVSGVETQYF. The DNA for the CDR3 is TGCGCCAGCAGCGTTAGCGGGGTTGAGACCCAGTACTTC. The gene calls are TRBV5-1 and TRBJ2-5, with 8 nucleotides matching TRBD2. The trim removed 4 bases at V and 5 bases at J, leaving 4 bases unmatched. Germline V lookup: CDR1 SGHRS, CDR2 YFSETQ. The CDR3 is made up of 13 amino acids.

This chain joins TRBV2 and TRBJ2-7, with D unclear. CDR1 and CDR2 (germline): SNHLY, FYNNEI. CDR3 size: 11 residues. The ends were cut back, 1 base at V and 12 bases at J, with 10 bases in the middle. In nucleotides, the CDR3 is TGTGCCAGCAGTGAAGATGTCCGACTGTACTTC. Translation gives CASSEDVRLYF.